Listed below are T cell receptor beta chains from one sample, sequenced in a study of blood T cell repertoires in COVID-19. Clones were sequenced by immunoSEQ multiplex PCR, and TCRdb holds only the in-frame ones, with some missing. This table has about 76,000 clones, about 80% appearing once. The sample consisted of peripheral blood. The receptors originated from a human donor in a cohort sampled during active COVID-19. Both conserved end residues are part of each CDR3. The D gene is left open where the match is weak. Some rows mark clone size as missing; the rest say once, few, many or name a class of expanded clone.

14 TRBD1 - TRBJ2-7 TRBV27 TGTGCCAGCAGTAGTGGGGACAGCACCTTAGAGCAGTACTTC CASSSGDSTLEQYF
15 TRBD1 - TRBJ1-4 TRBV5-1 TGCGCCAGCAGCAGAGGACAGGGGGAGAATGAAAAACTGTTTTTT CASSRGQGENEKLFF
13 - - TRBJ1-2 TRBV29-1 TGCAGCGCCTCCTTCGGGGGGGCGAGGGGCTACACCTTC CSASFGGARGYTF
11 - once TRBJ2-7 TRBV20-1 TGCAGTGCCCGACGGGGTGCCGAGCAGTACTTC CSARRGAEQYF
16 TRBD2 - TRBJ2-7 TRBV6-1 TGTGCCAGCAGTGATATAGCGGGAGGGAGCGCCTACGAGCAGTACTTC CASSDIAGGSAYEQYF
14 - - TRBJ2-3 TRBV5-4 TGTGCCAGCAGCTTGGACAGGGCAGGAGATACGCAGTATTTT CASSLDRAGDTQYF
14 TRBD1 - TRBJ1-2 TRBV5-4 TGTGCCAGCAGCTCCGGACAGGTCAACTATGGCTACACCTTC CASSSGQVNYGYTF
13 - - TRBJ1-2 TRBV29-1 TGCAGCGTTGCTTCGAGGACAGCTCCTCGAGACACCTTC CSVASRTAPRDTF
14 TRBD1 - TRBJ1-1 TRBV6-5 TGTGCCAGCAGCCGACAGGGGGCGAACACTGAAGCTTTCTTT CASSRQGANTEAFF
17 TRBD2 - TRBJ2-3 TRBV7-2 TGTGCCAGCAGCACCGGACTAGCGGGAACTAAGGCAGATACGCAGTATTTT CASSTGLAGTKADTQYF
17 - - TRBJ1-5 TRBV6-2/TRBV6-3 TGTGCCAGCAGCCAGAGCATAGGGGCGATCGGCAATCAGCCCCAGCATTTT CASSQSIGAIGNQPQHF
15 TRBD2 - TRBJ2-3 TRBV27 TGTGCCAGCAGACCACTAGCGGGAGGTGCAGATACGCAGTATTTT CASRPLAGGADTQYF
16 TRBD2 once TRBJ2-2 TRBV11-2 TGTGCCAGCAGCTTTCAGGGACTAGCGGGAGCCGGGGAGCTGTTTTTT CASSFQGLAGAGELFF
15 TRBD1 - TRBJ2-3 TRBV19 TGTGCCAGCAGCCCTTGGACAGGGCGAACAGATACGCAGTATTTT CASSPWTGRTDTQYF
15 - - TRBJ2-3 TRBV3-1/TRBV3-2 TGTGCCAGCAGCCAAGGAGAGGGCGGAGCAGATACGCAGTATTTT CASSQGEGGADTQYF
14 TRBD1 once TRBJ1-2 TRBV27 TGTGCCAGCAGTCCCTCACAGGGGGCGCTGGGCTACACCTTC CASSPSQGALGYTF
13 - - TRBJ2-5 TRBV10-1 TGCGCCAGCAGTGAGTCAGGGGAAGAGACCCAGTACTTC CASSESGEETQYF
15 TRBD1 - TRBJ2-3 TRBV30 TGTGCCTGGAGTGCCGGGACAGGGTGGACAGATACGCAGTATTTT CAWSAGTGWTDTQYF
14 TRBD1 - TRBJ1-1 TRBV30 TGTGCCTCCAGTCGGAACAGGGGGCAGCCTGAAGCTTTCTTT CASSRNRGQPEAFF
15 TRBD2 once TRBJ2-1 TRBV5-1 TGCGCCAGCAGCTTGGATAGCGGGGCGGGTAATGAGCAGTTCTTC CASSLDSGAGNEQFF
17 - - TRBJ2-7 TRBV21-1 TGTGCCAGCAGCTCCAATAGGTCGGAGGGAAGCTCCTACGAGCAGTACTTC CASSSNRSEGSSYEQYF
14 - - TRBJ1-3 TRBV30 TGTGCCTGGAGTGTCTTCAGCTCTGGAAACACCATATATTTT CAWSVFSSGNTIYF
16 TRBD1 - TRBJ1-6 TRBV9 TGTGCCAGCAGCGTTGGGACAGACCCGACTAATTCACCCCTCCACTTT CASSVGTDPTNSPLHF
15 TRBD1 - TRBJ2-5 TRBV5-8 TGTGCCAGCAGCCAGGGGACAGTTCAAGAAGAGACCCAGTACTTC CASSQGTVQEETQYF
15 TRBD1 - TRBJ1-2 TRBV6-5 TGTGCCAGCAGTTACTCGGAGGGGACAGCATATGGCTACACCTTC CASSYSEGTAYGYTF
14 - - TRBJ2-5 TRBV7-6 TGTGCCAGCAGCCGACGGACAGCCCAAGAGACCCAGTACTTC CASSRRTAQETQYF
15 - - TRBJ2-7 TRBV7-9 TGTGCCAGCAGCTTGGGTCAGGGCCCCTCCTACGAGCAGTACTTC CASSLGQGPSYEQYF
19 TRBD2 - TRBJ2-2 TRBV19 TGTGCCAGTAGTATAGATTTGGCGGGGACTAGCGGCAACACCGGGGAGCTGTTTTTT CASSIDLAGTSGNTGELFF
17 TRBD1 few TRBJ1-5 TRBV7-9 TGTGCCAGCAGCGACCCTCCCCGGGACAGGGTCAATCAGCCCCAGCATTTT CASSDPPRDRVNQPQHF
15 TRBD1 - TRBJ2-3 TRBV3-1/TRBV3-2 TGTGCCAGCAGCACCCGGGACAGGGATCCAGATACGCAGTATTTT CASSTRDRDPDTQYF
16 - few TRBJ2-1 TRBV5-6 TGTGCCAGCAGCTCACCCGGACTTAGCTCCTACAATGAGCAGTTCTTC CASSSPGLSSYNEQFF
15 TRBD1 - TRBJ1-1 TRBV5-1 TGCGCCAGCAGCTTCGGAGGGACAGCGAACACTGAAGCTTTCTTT CASSFGGTANTEAFF
13 - - TRBJ1-2 TRBV25-1 TGTGCCAGCAGCGGACAGTCTAACTATGGCTACACCTTC CASSGQSNYGYTF
13 - - TRBJ1-2 TRBV2 TGTGCCAGCAGTGTCCCCACTAACTATGGCTACACCTTC CASSVPTNYGYTF
13 - - TRBJ1-4 TRBV29-1 TGCAGCGTTGCGGAGGATCTTAATGAAAAACTGTTTTTT CSVAEDLNEKLFF
16 TRBD1 - TRBJ1-2 TRBV15 TGTGCCACCAGCAGAGATCTGTTTGGGGACAGGGTCGGCTACACCTTC CATSRDLFGDRVGYTF
15 TRBD2 - TRBJ2-5 TRBV15 TGTGCCACCAGCTCCCTGACTAGCGGGAGTGAGACCCAGTACTTC CATSSLTSGSETQYF
13 - - TRBJ2-7 TRBV29-1 TGCAGCGTTGTCCCAGGGTTTTCCTACGAGCAGTACTTC CSVVPGFSYEQYF
14 - - TRBJ2-1 TRBV19 TGTGCCAGTAGTACCCCGGGACTCCTCAATGAGCAGTTCTTC CASSTPGLLNEQFF
15 - few TRBJ1-6 TRBV18 TGTGCCAGCTCACCTGTGGTCCAGGGTAATTCACCCCTCCACTTT CASSPVVQGNSPLHF
14 TRBD1 - TRBJ1-1 TRBV7-2 TGTGCCAGCAGCCTGGGACAGGGGAACACTGAAGCTTTCTTT CASSLGQGNTEAFF
14 - - TRBJ2-7 TRBV6-7 TGTGCCAGCAGTTACCCGGCGGGTGCCTACGAGCAGTACTTC CASSYPAGAYEQYF
15 - few TRBJ2-5 TRBV4-3 TGCGCCAGCAGCCAAGATCTTGGCGGAGGAGAGACCCAGTACTTC CASSQDLGGGETQYF
18 - - TRBJ2-6 TRBV19 TGTGCCAGTAGTTTTATCAGGGGCCTAAGCTCTGGGGCCAACGTCCTGACTTTC CASSFIRGLSSGANVLTF
15 - once TRBJ1-4 TRBV3-1/TRBV3-2 TGTGCCAGCAGCCCCCCCACAGGTTTCGATGAAAAACTGTTTTTT CASSPPTGFDEKLFF
16 - - TRBJ2-7 TRBV11-2 TGTGCCAGCCGGCGTCAGACAGCCTTTAGCTCCTACGAGCAGTACTTC CASRRQTAFSSYEQYF
11 - - TRBJ1-2 TRBV20-1 TGCAGTGGGGGAGAAAACTATGGCTACACCTTC CSGGENYGYTF
14 - - TRBJ2-1 TRBV18 TGTGCCAGCTCACCAGTACAGACCCACAATGAGCAGTTCTTC CASSPVQTHNEQFF
16 - - TRBJ2-7 TRBV6-5 TGTGCCAGCAGTTACTCGACGGGGTTTCTTCGCCACGAGCAGTACTTC CASSYSTGFLRHEQYF
13 TRBD1 many TRBJ1-1 TRBV11-2 TGTGCCAGCAGCTTGGACAGGGACACTGAAGCTTTCTTT CASSLDRDTEAFF
15 - - TRBJ2-3 TRBV15 TGTGCCACCAGCAGAGAGGGGGGGCGAACAGATACGCAGTATTTT CATSREGGRTDTQYF
15 - - TRBJ1-3 TRBV6-5 TGTGCCAGCAGTTACGTCGTACAGACGGGAAAGACCATATATTTT CASSYVVQTGKTIYF
14 TRBD1 - TRBJ1-1 TRBV6-6 TGTGCCAGCAGTTACGAAGGACAGGTCGCTGAAGCTTTCTTT CASSYEGQVAEAFF
13 - - TRBJ1-5 TRBV5-1 TGCGCCAGCAGCTTGGGGTCAGATCAGCCCCAGCATTTT CASSLGSDQPQHF
14 - many TRBJ2-7 TRBV4-2 TGTGCCAGCAGCGCGGCAGGGGGGAGCTACGAGCAGTACTTC CASSAAGGSYEQYF
16 - - TRBJ2-7 TRBV5-1 TGCGCCAGCAGCTTGGCCAGAGGGGGGGAGACCTACGAGCAGTACTTC CASSLARGGETYEQYF
15 TRBD1 few TRBJ2-7 TRBV5-4 TGTGCCAGCAGCTTGGTAGCAGGGGGTTCCTACGAGCAGTACTTC CASSLVAGGSYEQYF
15 TRBD2 - TRBJ2-7 TRBV6-2/TRBV6-3 TGTGCCAGCAGCACACTAGCGGGGTCCGCCTCTAAGCAGTACTTC CASSTLAGSASKQYF